This is a list of T cell receptor beta chains from one sample in a study of T cells of healthy individuals. From the 5' RACE reads, TCRdb called clonotypes with MiXCR, one entry per CDR3 protein. The sample yields tens of thousands of distinct CDR3 sequences, about 17% seen once. These receptor sequences come from a human donor in good health. The CDR3 runs from the conserved cysteine through the conserved F or W. Each record gives: J gene, clone size, V gene, D gene, CDR3 DNA, CDR3 protein. D genes are given only for firm matches. Not every row has a clone size; where given, it reads once, few, many or a size class.

TRBJ2-4	many	TRBV12-3/TRBV12-4	NA	TGTGCCAGCAGTTTTAGGGCCAAAAACATTCAGTACTTC	CASSFRAKNIQYF
TRBJ1-5	few	TRBV11-2	NA	TGTGCCAGCAGCTTATCTCTGGACCGGGCCCAGCATTTT	CASSLSLDRAQHF
TRBJ2-3	NA	TRBV24-1	NA	TGTGCCACCAGTGATGGACGGGACGCAACAGATATGCAGTATTTT	CATSDGRDATDMQYF
TRBJ2-5	NA	TRBV5-1	NA	TGCGCCAGCAGCTTGGAGGAGACCCAGTACTTC	CASSLEETQYF
TRBJ2-3	many	TRBV7-6	TRBD1	TGTGCCAGCAGCTTCAGGGGGTTGGCGCAGTATTTT	CASSFRGLAQYF
TRBJ2-2	many	TRBV3-1	NA	TGTGCCAGCAGCCAAGATCGGGGAGTGCGGAACACCGGGGAGCTGTTTTTT	CASSQDRGVRNTGELFF
TRBJ2-2	many	TRBV29-1	NA	TGCAGCGGCCAGGGTTCGAACACCGGGGAGCTGTTTTTT	CSGQGSNTGELFF
TRBJ2-6	many	TRBV2	NA	TGTGCCAGCAAAACAGGGTACGCTCTGGGGGCCAACGTCCTGACTTTC	CASKTGYALGANVLTF
TRBJ1-1	few	TRBV19	NA	TGTGCCAGTAATCTGTACGGGACCTCGATTATTGAAGCTTTCTTT	CASNLYGTSIIEAFF
TRBJ2-5	NA	TRBV7-9	TRBD1	TGTGCCAGCAGCAATAACAGGGGGCGAGAGACCCAGTACTTC	CASSNNRGRETQYF
TRBJ1-2	NA	TRBV5-1	TRBD1	TGCGCCAGCAGGACAAACAGGGGTCCTCTCTTTGGCTACACCTTC	CASRTNRGPLFGYTF
TRBJ1-2	few	TRBV2	TRBD1	TGTGCCAGCAGTGGCTACGGACAGGATGGCTACACCTTC	CASSGYGQDGYTF
TRBJ2-1	NA	TRBV4-3	NA	TGCGCCAGCAGCCAAGTTGCGATGTGGGAGACGGGCAATGAGCAGTTCTTC	CASSQVAMWETGNEQFF
TRBJ2-7	NA	TRBV5-5	NA	TGTGCCAGCAGCTGGGGCTTAGGGGCCGAGCAGTACTTC	CASSWGLGAEQYF
TRBJ2-7	NA	TRBV4-3	NA	TGCGCCAGCAGCCAAGGGAAAATGGGGGCGCGGGAGCAGTACTTC	CASSQGKMGAREQYF
TRBJ2-7	many	TRBV7-2	NA	TGTGCCAGCAGCTCCCCAACGGAGGGATTTTACGAGCAGTACTTC	CASSSPTEGFYEQYF
TRBJ1-2	many	TRBV7-8	NA	TGTGCCAACAGCCCACTCGGGCCGGGCTATGGCTACACCTTC	CANSPLGPGYGYTF
TRBJ1-1	many	TRBV20-1	NA	TGCAGTCGGTGGGTTGTCAACACTGAAGCTTTCTTT	CSRWVVNTEAFF
TRBJ1-3	many	TRBV4-1	NA	TGCGCCAGCAGCCAAGATAGATCGATTCTAAGCTCTGGAAACACCATATATTTT	CASSQDRSILSSGNTIYF
TRBJ2-7	many	TRBV9	NA	TGTGCCAGCAGCGTAGAAGGGACAACGTTCGACGAGCAGTACTTC	CASSVEGTTFDEQYF
TRBJ1-1	many	TRBV24-1	NA	TGTGCCACCAGTGATTACCCGAACACTGAAGCTTTCTTT	CATSDYPNTEAFF
TRBJ1-1	NA	TRBV20-1	NA	TGCAGTGCTCTGTTGGACAGCACTAACACTGAAGCTTTCTTT	CSALLDSTNTEAFF
TRBJ2-1	many	TRBV24-1	TRBD2	TGTGCCACCAGTGATAGAGGACTAGCCGTTAATGAGCAGTTCTTC	CATSDRGLAVNEQFF
TRBJ2-7	NA	TRBV19	NA	TGTGCCAGTCGTTCAGGGAACGAGCAGTACTTC	CASRSGNEQYF
TRBJ2-1	NA	TRBV6-2/TRBV6-3	TRBD2	TGTGCTACTAACCAGGCGGGGGGAGTAACGAATGAGCAGTTCTTC	CATNQAGGVTNEQFF
TRBJ2-7	few	TRBV7-2	NA	TGTGCCAGCAGCACGTTCATGGGCTACGAGCAGTACTTC	CASSTFMGYEQYF
TRBJ2-3	many	TRBV25-1	NA	TGTGCCAGCAGTGAACAGGCGGCGACAGATACGCAGTATTTT	CASSEQAATDTQYF
TRBJ2-2	many	TRBV10-2	TRBD2	TGCGCCAGCAAGAGCGGGGGGGCCTTTATCGGGGAGCTGTTTTTT	CASKSGGAFIGELFF
TRBJ2-7	many	TRBV29-1	NA	TGCAGCGTTGTTGGAGGGGGTAACGAGCAGTACTTC	CSVVGGGNEQYF
TRBJ2-1	few	TRBV30	TRBD2	TGTGCCTGGAGTTACGGGACTAGCAATGAGCAGTTCTTC	CAWSYGTSNEQFF
TRBJ2-3	many	TRBV29-1	NA	TGCAGCGTTGAAGATCTGGCAGGGGCCAGCACAGATACGCAGTATTTT	CSVEDLAGASTDTQYF
TRBJ1-5	few	TRBV20-1	NA	TGCAGTGCTAGTTGGGCGGGGAGCAATCAGCCCCAGCATTTT	CSASWAGSNQPQHF
TRBJ1-1	many	TRBV12-3/TRBV12-4	TRBD1	TGTGCCAGCAGCAGACAGGGGGCCCTTGAAGCTTTCTTT	CASSRQGALEAFF
TRBJ2-7	NA	TRBV10-2	NA	TGCGCCAGCAGTGAGGGGGGGAACTACGAGCAGTACTTC	CASSEGGNYEQYF
TRBJ2-7	few	TRBV21-1	NA	TGTGCCAGCAGCAAAGCCTCCGGGGCCTACGAGCAGTACTTC	CASSKASGAYEQYF
TRBJ2-3	many	TRBV29-1	TRBD2	TGCAGCGTTGATCCTAGCGGGAGGCGCACAGATACGCAGTATTTT	CSVDPSGRRTDTQYF
TRBJ2-7	few	TRBV27	NA	TGTGCCAGCCGTCCGGGACTTCCCTACGAGCAGTACTTC	CASRPGLPYEQYF
TRBJ2-7	NA	TRBV9	NA	TGTGCCAGCAGCCCCCACTACGAGCAGTACTTC	CASSPHYEQYF
TRBJ2-7	many	TRBV7-6	NA	TGTGCCAGCAGATCCGGGACCAGTCACGAGCAGTACTTC	CASRSGTSHEQYF
TRBJ2-2	NA	TRBV7-2	NA	TGTGCCAGCAGGGGGGGACTTACCAAATACTTCACCGGGGAGCTGTTTTTT	CASRGGLTKYFTGELFF
TRBJ1-2	many	TRBV28	TRBD1	TGTGCCAGCAGTCCTCGGGACAGGGGGCTCCGGGGCTACACCTTC	CASSPRDRGLRGYTF
TRBJ1-5	many	TRBV15	TRBD1	TGTGCCACCAGAGAGGACAGGGGGCCGGTTCAGCCCCAGCATTTT	CATREDRGPVQPQHF
TRBJ2-2	many	TRBV3-1	NA	TGTGCCAGCAGCCAATTCGCGGGAAGCGGGGAGCTGTTTTTT	CASSQFAGSGELFF